This TCR beta chain came from a study of identical twins. J was trimmed by 5 bases and V by 1 base; bases with no gene match: 7. CDR3 length: 15 residues. TCRdb itself ran the 5' RACE reads through MiXCR, one entry per CDR3 protein. In the table there are roughly 690,000 distinct CDR3 sequences, around 5.7% of which are singletons. Material for sequencing was naive T cells sorted from blood. The source is a man younger than 30 in good health. This sequence joins TRBV12-3 or TRBV12-4 and TRBJ2-5, with TRBD2 matching 7 bases. In DNA form, the CDR3 reads TGTGCCAGCAGTTTAGGGTCCTCGCGGGGGGAGACCCAGTACTTC. Its translation is CASSLGSSRGETQYF.